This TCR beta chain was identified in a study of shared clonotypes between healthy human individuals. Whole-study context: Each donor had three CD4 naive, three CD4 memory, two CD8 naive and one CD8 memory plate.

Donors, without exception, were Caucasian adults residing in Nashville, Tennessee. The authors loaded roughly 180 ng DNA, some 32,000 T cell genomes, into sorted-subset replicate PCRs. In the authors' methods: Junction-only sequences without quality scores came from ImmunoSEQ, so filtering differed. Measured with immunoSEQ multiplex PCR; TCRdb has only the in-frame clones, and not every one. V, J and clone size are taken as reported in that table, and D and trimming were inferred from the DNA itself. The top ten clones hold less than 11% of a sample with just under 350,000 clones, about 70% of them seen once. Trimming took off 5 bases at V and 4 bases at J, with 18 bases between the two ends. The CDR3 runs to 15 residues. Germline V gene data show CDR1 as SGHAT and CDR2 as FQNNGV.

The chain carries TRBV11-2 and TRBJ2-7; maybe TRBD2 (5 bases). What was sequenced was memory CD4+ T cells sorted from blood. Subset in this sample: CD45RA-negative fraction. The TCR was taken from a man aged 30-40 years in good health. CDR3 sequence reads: CASSPHVGVSYEQYF. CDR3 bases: TGTGCCAGCAGCCCCCATGTGGGAGTTTCGTACGAGCAGTACTTC.